The rows below give T cell receptor beta chains drawn from one sample of a study of control samples from healthy donors and cancer patients. Profiled with immunoSEQ multiplex PCR; TCRdb holds only in-frame clones, not every one. The profile shows about 110,000 clones, 85% to 90% of them singletons. Source material: blood. These receptor sequences come from a woman aged 50 to 65 in good health. CDR3s include the opening cysteine and the closing phenylalanine or tryptophan.

>TRBV5-6|TRBJ1-2
CASSLRGSNIGYTF
>TRBV6-5|TRBJ1-4
CASSSRGLGEKLFF
>TRBV30|TRBJ1-3
CAWSVLNTIYF
>TRBV11-1|TRBJ1-2
CATQRGGGYTF
>TRBV7-6|TRBJ1-5
CASTPRTVPNQPQHF
>TRBV5-1|TRBJ2-5
CASSLSPPWGGQETQYF
>TRBV19|TRBJ2-1
CASSPAFPAGVYNEQFF
>TRBV10-1|TRBJ2-5
CATRERDPRETQYF
>TRBV5-1|TRBJ2-1
CASSLGVMYEQFF
>TRBV7-3|TRBJ2-2
CASSWDFAGELFF
>TRBV20-1|TRBJ1-1
CSAADFTEAFF
>TRBV18|TRBJ1-1
CASSPAPGLTEAFF
>TRBV6-5|TRBJ1-1
CASRQGRTAFF
>TRBV18|TRBJ1-3
CASSPAGYGNTIYF
>TRBV9|TRBJ2-5
CASSVDSGLAVGTQYF
>TRBV19|TRBJ2-2
CASSISSRDRGPGELFF
>TRBV7-2|TRBJ2-5
CASSKFWEATETQYF
>TRBV5-8|TRBJ2-1
CASSLQAGEQFF
>TRBV25-1|TRBJ1-1
CALSREAFF
>TRBV4-2|TRBJ1-1
CASSQDSSAEAFF
>TRBV3-1/TRBV3-2|TRBJ1-4
CASSQDYGQRLKMSF
>TRBV9|TRBJ2-5
CASSVGGGVETQYF
>TRBV11-2|TRBJ2-3
CASSSSHGPSPQYF
>TRBV18|TRBJ2-1
CASSGGLPRSYNEQFF